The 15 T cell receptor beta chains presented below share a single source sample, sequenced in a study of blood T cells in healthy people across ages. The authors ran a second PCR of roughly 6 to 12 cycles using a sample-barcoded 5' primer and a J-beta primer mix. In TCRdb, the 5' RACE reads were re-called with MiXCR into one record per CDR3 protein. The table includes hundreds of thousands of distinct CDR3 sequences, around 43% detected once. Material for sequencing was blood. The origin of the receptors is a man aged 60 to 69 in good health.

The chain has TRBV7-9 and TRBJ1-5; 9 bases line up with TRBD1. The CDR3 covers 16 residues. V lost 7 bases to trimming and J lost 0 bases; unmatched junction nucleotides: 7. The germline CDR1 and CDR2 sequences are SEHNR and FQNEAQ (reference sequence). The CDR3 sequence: CASTGGTGNSNQPQHF. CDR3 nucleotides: TGTGCCAGCACGGGGGGGACAGGGAATAGCAATCAGCCCCAGCATTTT.

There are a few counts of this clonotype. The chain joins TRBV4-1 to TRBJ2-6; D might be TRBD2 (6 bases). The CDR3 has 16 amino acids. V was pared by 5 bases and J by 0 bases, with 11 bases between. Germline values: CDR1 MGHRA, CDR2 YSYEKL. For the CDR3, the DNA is TGCGCCAGCAGCGGGACTCAACCCTCTGGGGCCAACGTCCTGACTTTC. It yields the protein CASSGTQPSGANVLTF.

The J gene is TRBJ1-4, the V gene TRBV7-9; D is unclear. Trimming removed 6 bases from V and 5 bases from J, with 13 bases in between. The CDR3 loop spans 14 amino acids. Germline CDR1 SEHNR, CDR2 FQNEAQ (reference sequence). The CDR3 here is CASRVSTKNEKLFF. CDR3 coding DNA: TGTGCCAGCAGGGTATCTACCAAGAATGAAAAACTGTTTTTT.

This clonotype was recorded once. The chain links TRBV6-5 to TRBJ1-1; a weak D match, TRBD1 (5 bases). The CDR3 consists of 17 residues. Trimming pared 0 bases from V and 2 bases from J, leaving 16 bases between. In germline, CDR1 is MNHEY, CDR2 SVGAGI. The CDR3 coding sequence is TGTGCCAGCAGTTACTCGATTTGGTCAGGGAGCAACACTGAAGCTTTCTTT. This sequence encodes CASSYSIWSGSNTEAFF.

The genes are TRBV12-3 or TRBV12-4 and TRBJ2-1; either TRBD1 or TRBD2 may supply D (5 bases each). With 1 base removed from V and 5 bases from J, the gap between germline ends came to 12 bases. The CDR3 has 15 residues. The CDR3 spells CASSLGGSRHNEQFF. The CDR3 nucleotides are TGTGCCAGCAGTTTAGGGGGGAGTCGACACAATGAGCAGTTCTTC.

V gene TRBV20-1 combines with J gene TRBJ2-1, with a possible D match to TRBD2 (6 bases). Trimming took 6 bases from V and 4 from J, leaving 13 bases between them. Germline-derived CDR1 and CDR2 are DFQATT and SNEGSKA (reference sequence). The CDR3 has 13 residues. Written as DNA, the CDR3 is TGCAGTGCGCACGGGACTCCGTACAATGAGCAGTTCTTC. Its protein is CSAHGTPYNEQFF.

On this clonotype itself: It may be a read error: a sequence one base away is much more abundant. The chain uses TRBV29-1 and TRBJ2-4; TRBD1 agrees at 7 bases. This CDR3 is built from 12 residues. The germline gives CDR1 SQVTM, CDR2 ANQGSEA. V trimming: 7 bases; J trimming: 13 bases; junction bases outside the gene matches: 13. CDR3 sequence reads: CSATQGLRGQYF. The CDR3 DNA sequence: TGCAGCGCCACACAGGGGTTAAGGGGGCAGTACTTC.

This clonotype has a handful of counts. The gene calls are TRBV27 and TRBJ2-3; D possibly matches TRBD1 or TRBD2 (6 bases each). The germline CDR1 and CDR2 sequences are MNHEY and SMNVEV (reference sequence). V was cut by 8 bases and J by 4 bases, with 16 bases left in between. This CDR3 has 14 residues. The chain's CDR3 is CASGWGAGPDTQYF. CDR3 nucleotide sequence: TGTGCCAGCGGCTGGGGGGCCGGCCCAGATACGCAGTATTTT.

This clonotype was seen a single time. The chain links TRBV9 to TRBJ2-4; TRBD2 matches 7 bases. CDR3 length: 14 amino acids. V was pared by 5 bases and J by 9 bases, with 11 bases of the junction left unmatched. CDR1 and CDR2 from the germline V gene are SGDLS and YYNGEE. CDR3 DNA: TGTGCCAGCAGTGCCCGGGAGGCTGATAGCATTCAGTACTTC. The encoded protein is CASSAREADSIQYF. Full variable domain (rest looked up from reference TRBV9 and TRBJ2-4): DSGVTQTPKHLITATGQRVTLRCSPRSGDLSVYWYQQSLDQGLQFLIQYYNGEERAKGNILERFSAQQFPDLHSELNLSSLELGDSALYFCASSAREADSIQYFGAGTRLSVL.

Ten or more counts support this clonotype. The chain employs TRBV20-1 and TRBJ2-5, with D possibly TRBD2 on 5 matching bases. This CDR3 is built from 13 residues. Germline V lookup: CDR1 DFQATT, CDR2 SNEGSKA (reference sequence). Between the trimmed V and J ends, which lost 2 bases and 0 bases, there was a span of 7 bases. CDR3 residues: CSARRGYQETQYF. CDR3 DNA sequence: TGCAGTGCTAGACGAGGGTACCAAGAGACCCAGTACTTC.

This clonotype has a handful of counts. CDR3 sequence reads: CATRETYEQYF. The CDR3, as DNA: TGTGCCACCAGGGAAACCTACGAGCAGTACTTC. This chain connects TRBV24-1 to TRBJ2-7, with D unresolved. This CDR3 is 11 amino acids long. In germline, CDR1 is KGHDR, CDR2 SFDVKD. Trimming pared 7 bases from V and 2 bases from J, leaving 5 bases between.

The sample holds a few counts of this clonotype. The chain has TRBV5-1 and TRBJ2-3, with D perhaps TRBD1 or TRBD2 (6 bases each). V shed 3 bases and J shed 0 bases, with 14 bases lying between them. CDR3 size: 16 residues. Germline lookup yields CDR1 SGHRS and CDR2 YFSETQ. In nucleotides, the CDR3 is TGCGCCAGCAGCTCAAGGGGGGCCTTTAGCACAGATACGCAGTATTTT. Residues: CASSSRGAFSTDTQYF. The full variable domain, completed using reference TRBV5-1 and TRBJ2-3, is KAGVTQTPRYLIKTRGQQVTLSCSPISGHRSVSWYQQTPGQGLQFLFEYFSETQRNKGNFPGRFSGRQFSNSRSEMNVSTLELGDSALYLCASSSRGAFSTDTQYFGPGTRLTVL.

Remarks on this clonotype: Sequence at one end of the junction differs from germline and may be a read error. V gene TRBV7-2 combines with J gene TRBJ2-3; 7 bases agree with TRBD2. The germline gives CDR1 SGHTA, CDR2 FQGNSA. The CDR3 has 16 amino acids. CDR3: CASSLGSGVSTDTQYF. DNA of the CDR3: TGTGCCAGCAGTTTAGGGAGCGGGGTTAGCACAGATACGCAGTATTTT. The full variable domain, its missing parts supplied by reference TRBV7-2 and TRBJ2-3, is GAGVSQSPSNKVTEKGKDVELRCDPISGHTALYWYRQSLGQGLEFLIYFQGNSAPDKSGLPSDRFSAERTGGSVSTLTIQRTQQEDSAVYLCASSLGSGVSTDTQYFGPGTRLTVL.

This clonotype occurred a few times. The CDR3: CASSLDGLNYGYTF. CDR3 in DNA: TGTGCCAGCAGCTTAGACGGCCTTAACTATGGCTACACCTTC. The V call is TRBV11-2, the J call TRBJ1-2; D is unclear. The CDR3 extends over 14 amino acids. The V gene's germline CDR1 is SGHAT and CDR2 FQNNGV. V shed 0 bases and J shed 1 base, with 6 bases lying between them.

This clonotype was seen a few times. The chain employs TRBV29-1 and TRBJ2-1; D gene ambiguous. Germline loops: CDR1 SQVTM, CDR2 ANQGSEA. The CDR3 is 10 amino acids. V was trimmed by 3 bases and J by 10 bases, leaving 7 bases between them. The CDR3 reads CSVDGPEQFF. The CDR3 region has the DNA TGCAGCGTTGATGGCCCCGAGCAGTTCTTC.